This T cell receptor (beta chain) was identified during a study of T cells in Graves' hyperthyroidism and ophthalmopathy. Amplification of TCR beta CDR3 regions was performed using RNA transcripts as template. Primed by the HTBI set, a first-round RT-PCR was run on the TCR CDR3. Using its own MiXCR run on the multiplex PCR reads, TCRdb lists one record per CDR3 protein. The table has around 300,000 distinct CDR3 sequences, about 20% seen once. This clonotype was seen a few times. This receptor was identified in a young man with Graves' ophthalmopathy. The specimen sequenced was blood.

CDR3 nucleotide sequence: TGTGCCAGCAGTACGTCTGGGCCCTCGGGCTACACCTTC. This encodes CASSTSGPSGYTF. The chain links TRBV27 to TRBJ1-2, with D uncertain. The CDR3 extends over 13 amino acids. The ends were cut back, 5 bases at V and 8 bases at J, with 15 bases in the middle. From germline, CDR1 is MNHEY and CDR2 SMNVEV (reference sequence).